This TCR beta chain is from a study of T-cell reconstitution after alpha-beta-depleted transplantation in children. Study-level findings and limits: Some patients showed high day-60 TCRbeta diversity, which derived from surviving recipient T cells and thymic progenitors. T-cell numbers and diversity one year post-transplant derived largely from freshly generated T cells. Roughly two months post-transplant, alpha-beta T cells reportedly originated from several hundred graft clones that had expanded.

A note on this clonotype: Its antigen is not identified.

During its preparation, the TCRbeta library received unique molecular identifiers. TCRdb used MiXCR to reprocess the PCR reads, holding one entry per CDR3 protein. This table holds around 490,000 distinct CDR3 sequences, about 10% found once. This CDR3 has 13 residues. CDR1 is GTSNPN, CDR2 SVGIG, per germline (reference sequence). The V end lost 5 bases, the J end lost 3 bases, and 11 bases lay between the germline ends. The chain recombines TRBV30 with TRBJ1-5; D is unresolved. Sequencing used PBMCs, mostly from graft donor cells, obtained 180 days after TCRalphabeta/CD19-depleted stem cell transplant. The origin of this receptor is a female patient between 2 and 15 years old who had a stem cell transplant for aplastic anemia, so the T cells may come from the graft donor. The DNA for the CDR3 is TGTGCCTGGGCTGTGGGTTACAATCAGCCCCAGCATTTT. Protein sequence: CAWAVGYNQPQHF.